This T cell receptor (beta chain) was sequenced during a study of shared clonotypes between healthy human individuals (TCRdb year 2020). The study in broad terms: The cohort comprised two women and a few men aged 18 to 49 years. For each donor, CD4 naive and CD4 memory were each run on three plates, CD8 naive on two plates, and CD8 memory on one plate. Blood TCR repertoires of about 5 healthy adults were deeply sequenced to estimate repertoire size and the extent of clonotype sharing between individuals. Libraries were prepared and TCR repertoires were sequenced by different laboratories using diverse techniques, in order to increase sequencing depth and limit assay-specific biases. Leukapheresis yielded between about 0.85 and 9.5 billion PBMCs per donor.

Sequences MDHEN (CDR1) and SYDVKM (CDR2) are obtained from the germline V gene. Trimming removed 6 bases from V and 9 bases from J; the gene matches leave 13 bases unexplained. Taken from cysteine to phenylalanine, the CDR3 has 15 residues. Left in the record is the CDR3 DNA by itself, 45 bases read in frame from the first base. Healthy HIV-negative adults with no recently reported acute infections or vaccinations were included as donors. Every donor was a Caucasian adult residing in Nashville, Tennessee, USA. CD4+ T cells were enriched by magnetic negative selection, after which naive cells were positively selected on CD45RA and the negative fraction was taken as the memory subset. After blood collection by leukapheresis, PBMCs were isolated using Ficoll-Histopaque density gradient centrifugation and then cryopreserved in the vapor phase of liquid nitrogen. Analytical flow cytometry was used to check the purity and quantity of every magnetically sorted T cell population. Each sorted fraction had its genomic DNA isolated and then quantified by UV absorbance on a Nanodrop 2000c.

TCR CDR3 regions were amplified from genomic DNA by multiplex PCR using the deep immunoSEQ assay. Extracted genomic DNA from each cell subset was distributed evenly across all wells of several immunoSEQ 96-well plates, and each plate was treated as a replicate. For sorted subsets, approximately 190 ng genomic DNA, equal to some 30,000 T cell genomes, was loaded into each replicate PCR. Purified libraries were quantified with a Qubit 3.0 fluorometer, sized on a Bioanalyzer 2100, and re-quantified with the KAPA Library Quantification kit. Every immunoSEQ 96-well plate was sequenced on a dedicated single-read 150-cycle Illumina NextSeq 550 flow cell. On the authors' methods: The immunoSEQ output contained only junctional sequences without quality scores, so filtering could not match that applied to full-length reads. Sequences were annotated with PyIR, a Python wrapper for IgBLAST v1.9, and V/J genes and CDR3 were assigned using IMGT germline references. Reads were removed for weak V/J assignments (E-value above 1e-6), missing CDR3, stop codons, out-of-frame junctions, or ambiguous translated residues. V3J clonotypes were defined as sequences sharing an identical inferred V gene, J gene, and CDR3 amino acid sequence. To compute the percentage overlap between repertoires, the number of shared unique clonotypes was divided by the size of the smaller repertoire. Richness of each repertoire was evaluated using RTK rarefaction, the Chao1 estimator, and Recon v2.1 estimates of unobserved clonotypes. OLGA was used to compute generation probabilities for all TCRbeta clonotypes that the gDNA method yielded from a few donors. TCRdb retrieved this table from immuneACCESS and kept in-frame rearrangements only. Not all clones are present; in checked studies, unresolved V genes account for under half, and no reason is known for the remainder. That table gives V, J and clone size, and the DNA gave D and trimming. This sample is represented by approximately 1,500,000 clones; about 96% of them were singletons. The leading ten clones occupy over 1% of the sample.

On this clone: The specificity of this receptor is unknown. No much larger clone is present one base from it, and per-base qualities are unavailable.

What the study reported, not specific to this receptor: Around 5.4% of naive CD4, more than 3% of naive CD8, 2.3% of memory CD4, and approximately 0.39% of memory CD8 clonotypes were shared across several donors. Naive subsets generally had larger estimated clonotype richness than memory subsets did. Sampling was restricted to blood, and TCR repertoires in tissue are likely to differ from TCR repertoires in blood. Rarefaction of sorted-subset datasets indicated incomplete sequencing despite the large sequencing depth. Pairwise subsampling led to the expectation that sequencing depth would affect the degree of clonotype sharing among donors. Clonotypes shared by all four sorted-subset donors showed higher generation probabilities than non-shared clonotypes. The genetic and exposure-history diversity represented was limited by the small number of donors.

The chain is made from TRBV28 and TRBJ2-1; TRBD2 agrees with 8 junctional bases. The clonotype was recovered from a man aged 25 to 40 in good health. Sequencing input: naive CD4+ T cells sorted from blood. The sample's cell subset or site label is to be understood as: CD45RA+ positively selected. The CDR3 amino acid sequence is: CASSTLPGGLFEQFF. The nucleotides are TGTGCCAGCAGCACCCTTCCGGGAGGGCTTTTTGAGCAGTTCTTC.